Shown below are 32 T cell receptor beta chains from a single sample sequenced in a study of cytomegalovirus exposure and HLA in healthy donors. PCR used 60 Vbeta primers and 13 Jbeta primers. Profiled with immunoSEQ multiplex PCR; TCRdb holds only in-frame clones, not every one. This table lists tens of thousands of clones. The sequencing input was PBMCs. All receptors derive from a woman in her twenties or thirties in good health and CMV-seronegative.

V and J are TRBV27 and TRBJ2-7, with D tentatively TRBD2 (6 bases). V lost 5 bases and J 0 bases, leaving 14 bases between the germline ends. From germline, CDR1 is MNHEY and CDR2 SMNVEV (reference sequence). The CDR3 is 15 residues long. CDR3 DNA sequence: TGTGCCAGCAGTCTAAGCGGGTACGGCTCCTACGAGCAGTACTTC. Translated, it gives CASSLSGYGSYEQYF.

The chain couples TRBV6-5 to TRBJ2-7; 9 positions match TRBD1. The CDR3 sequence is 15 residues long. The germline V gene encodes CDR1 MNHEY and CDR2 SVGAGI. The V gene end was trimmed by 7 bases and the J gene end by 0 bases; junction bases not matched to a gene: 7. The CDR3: CASTPGQGLSYEQYF. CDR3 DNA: TGTGCCAGCACCCCGGGACAGGGACTCTCCTACGAGCAGTACTTC.

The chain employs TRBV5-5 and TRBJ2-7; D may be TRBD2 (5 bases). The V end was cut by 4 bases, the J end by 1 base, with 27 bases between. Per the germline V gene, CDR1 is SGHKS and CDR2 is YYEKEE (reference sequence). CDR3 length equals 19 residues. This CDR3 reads CASSELLDSLTLGSYEQYF. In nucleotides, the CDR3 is TGTGCCAGCAGCGAACTACTAGACTCCCTTACTCTAGGATCCTACGAGCAGTACTTC.

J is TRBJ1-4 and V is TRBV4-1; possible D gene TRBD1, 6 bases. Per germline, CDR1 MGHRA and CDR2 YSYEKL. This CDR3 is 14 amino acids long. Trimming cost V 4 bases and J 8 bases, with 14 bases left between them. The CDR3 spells CASSLRDTQEKLFF. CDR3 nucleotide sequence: TGCGCCAGCAGCCTCCGGGACACGCAAGAAAAACTGTTTTTT.

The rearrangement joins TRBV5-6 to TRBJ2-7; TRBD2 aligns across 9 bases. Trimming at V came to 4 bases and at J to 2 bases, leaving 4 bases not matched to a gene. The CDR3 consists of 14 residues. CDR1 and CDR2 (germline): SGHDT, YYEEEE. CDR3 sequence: CASSLRTSAYEQYF. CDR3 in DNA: TGTGCCAGCAGCCTACGGACTAGCGCCTACGAGCAGTACTTC. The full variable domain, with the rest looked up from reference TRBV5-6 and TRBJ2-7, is DAGVTQSPTHLIKTRGQQVTLRCSPKSGHDTVSWYQQALGQGPQFIFQYYEEEERQRGNFPDRFSGHQFPNYSSELNVNALLLGDSALYLCASSLRTSAYEQYFGPGTRLTVT.

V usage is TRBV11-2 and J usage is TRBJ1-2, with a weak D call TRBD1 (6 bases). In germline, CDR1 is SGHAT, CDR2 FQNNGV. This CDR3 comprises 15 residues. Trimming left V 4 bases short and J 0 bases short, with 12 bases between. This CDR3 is CASSSRSGANYGYTF. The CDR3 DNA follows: TGTGCCAGCAGCTCCAGGTCAGGGGCTAACTATGGCTACACCTTC.

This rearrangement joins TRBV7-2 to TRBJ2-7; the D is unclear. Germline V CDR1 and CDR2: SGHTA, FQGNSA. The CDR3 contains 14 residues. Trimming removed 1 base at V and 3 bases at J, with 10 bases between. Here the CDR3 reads CASSLGQLNYEQYF. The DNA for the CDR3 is TGTGCCAGCAGCTTAGGGCAGTTGAACTACGAGCAGTACTTC.

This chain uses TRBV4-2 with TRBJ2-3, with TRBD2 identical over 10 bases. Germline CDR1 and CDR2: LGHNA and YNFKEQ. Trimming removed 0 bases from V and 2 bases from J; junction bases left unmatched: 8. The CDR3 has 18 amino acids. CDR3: CASSQEIGLAGATDTQYF. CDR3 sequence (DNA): TGTGCCAGCAGCCAAGAGATAGGGCTAGCGGGGGCCACAGATACGCAGTATTTT.

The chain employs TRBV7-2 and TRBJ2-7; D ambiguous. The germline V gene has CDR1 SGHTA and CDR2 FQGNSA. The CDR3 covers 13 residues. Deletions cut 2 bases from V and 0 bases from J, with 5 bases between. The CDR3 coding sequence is TGTGCCAGCAGCTTAACCTACTCCTACGAGCAGTACTTC. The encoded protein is CASSLTYSYEQYF.

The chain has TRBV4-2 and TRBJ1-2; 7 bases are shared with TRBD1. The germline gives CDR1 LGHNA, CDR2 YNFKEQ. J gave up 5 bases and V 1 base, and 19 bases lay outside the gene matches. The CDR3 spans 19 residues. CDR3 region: CASSQGLVLRDSRGYGYTF. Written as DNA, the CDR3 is TGTGCCAGCAGCCAAGGATTGGTTCTTAGGGACAGCCGTGGGTATGGCTACACCTTC.

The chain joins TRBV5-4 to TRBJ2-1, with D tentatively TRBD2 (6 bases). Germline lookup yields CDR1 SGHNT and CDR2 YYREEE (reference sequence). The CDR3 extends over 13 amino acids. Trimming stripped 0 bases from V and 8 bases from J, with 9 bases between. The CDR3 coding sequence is TGTGCCAGCAGCTTGGGCGGGAACGATGAGCAGTTCTTC. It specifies CASSLGGNDEQFF. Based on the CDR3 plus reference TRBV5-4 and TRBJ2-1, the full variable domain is ETGVTQSPTHLIKTRGQQVTLRCSSQSGHNTVSWYQQALGQGPQFIFQYYREEENGRGNFPPRFSGLQFPNYSSELNVNALELDDSALYLCASSLGGNDEQFFGPGTRLTVL.

CDR3 bases: TGTGCCAGCAGTGAACTGGGGCAGGTTACAGATACGCAGTATTTT. Encoded protein: CASSELGQVTDTQYF. The chain carries TRBV2 and TRBJ2-3, with a possible D match to TRBD1 (5 bases). The CDR3 length is 15 residues. V lost 2 bases to trimming and J lost 3 bases, with 12 bases between them. CDR1 SNHLY and CDR2 FYNNEI come from the germline V gene.

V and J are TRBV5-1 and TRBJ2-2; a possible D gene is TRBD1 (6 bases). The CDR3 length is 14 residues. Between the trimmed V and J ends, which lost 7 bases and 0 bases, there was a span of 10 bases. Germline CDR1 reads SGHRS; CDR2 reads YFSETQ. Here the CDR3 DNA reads TGCGCCAGCTCAGACAGGTCGAACACCGGGGAGCTGTTTTTT. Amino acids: CASSDRSNTGELFF.

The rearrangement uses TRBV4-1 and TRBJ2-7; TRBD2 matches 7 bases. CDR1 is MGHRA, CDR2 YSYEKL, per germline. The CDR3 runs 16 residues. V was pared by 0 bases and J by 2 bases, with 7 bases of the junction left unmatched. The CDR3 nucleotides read TGCGCCAGCAGCCAAGATCTGGCTAGCGGAGCCTACGAGCAGTACTTC. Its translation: CASSQDLASGAYEQYF.

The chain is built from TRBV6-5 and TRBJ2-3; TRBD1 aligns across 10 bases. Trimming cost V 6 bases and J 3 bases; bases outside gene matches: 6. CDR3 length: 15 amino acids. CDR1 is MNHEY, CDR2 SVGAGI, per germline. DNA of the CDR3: TGTGCCAGCAGCAAAGACAGGGGGCAGACAGATACGCAGTATTTT. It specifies CASSKDRGQTDTQYF.

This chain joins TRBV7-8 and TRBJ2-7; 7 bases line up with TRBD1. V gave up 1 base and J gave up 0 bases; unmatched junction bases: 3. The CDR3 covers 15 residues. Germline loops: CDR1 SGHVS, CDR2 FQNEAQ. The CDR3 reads CASSLGQGPSYEQYF. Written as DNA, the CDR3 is TGTGCCAGCAGCTTAGGACAGGGCCCCTCCTACGAGCAGTACTTC.

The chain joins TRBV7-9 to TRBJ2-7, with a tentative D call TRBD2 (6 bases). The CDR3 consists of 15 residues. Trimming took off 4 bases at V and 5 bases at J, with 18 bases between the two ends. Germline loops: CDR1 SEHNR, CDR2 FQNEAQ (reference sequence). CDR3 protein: CASSWVGTGVDEQYF. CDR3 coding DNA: TGTGCCAGCAGCTGGGTAGGGACGGGAGTAGACGAGCAGTACTTC.

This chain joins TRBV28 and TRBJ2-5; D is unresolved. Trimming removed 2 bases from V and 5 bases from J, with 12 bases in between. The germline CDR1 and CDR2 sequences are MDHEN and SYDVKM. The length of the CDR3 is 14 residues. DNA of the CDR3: TGTGCCAGCAGTTTACCTACCAAGAGGGAGACCCAGTACTTC. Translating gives CASSLPTKRETQYF.

The CDR3 reads CASSIPGGADTGELFF. DNA of the CDR3: TGTGCCAGTAGTATCCCCGGGGGGGCCGACACCGGGGAGCTGTTTTTT. The gene calls are TRBV19 and TRBJ2-2, with 8 nucleotides matching TRBD2. CDR3 length: 16 amino acids. J gave up 3 bases and V 3 bases, and 6 bases lay outside the gene matches. The V gene's germline CDR1 is LNHDA and CDR2 SQIVND (reference sequence).

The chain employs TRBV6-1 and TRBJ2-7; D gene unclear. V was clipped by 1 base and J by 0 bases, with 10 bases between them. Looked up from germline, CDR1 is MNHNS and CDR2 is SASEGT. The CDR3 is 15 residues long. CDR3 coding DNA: TGTGCCAGCAGTGAAGGGCTCACAAGCTCCTACGAGCAGTACTTC. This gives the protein CASSEGLTSSYEQYF.

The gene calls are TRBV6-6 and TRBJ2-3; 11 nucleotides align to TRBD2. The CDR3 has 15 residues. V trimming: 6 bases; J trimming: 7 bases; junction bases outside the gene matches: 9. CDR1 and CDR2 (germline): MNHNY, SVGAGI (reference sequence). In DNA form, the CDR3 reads TGTGCCAGCAGCCGTACTAGCGGGGGTCGAAATACGCAGTATTTT. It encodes CASSRTSGGRNTQYF.

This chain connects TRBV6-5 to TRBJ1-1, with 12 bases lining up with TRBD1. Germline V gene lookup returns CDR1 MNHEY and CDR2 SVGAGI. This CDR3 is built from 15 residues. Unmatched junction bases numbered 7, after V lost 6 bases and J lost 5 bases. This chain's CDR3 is CASRGDRGRRTEAFF. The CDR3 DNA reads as TGTGCCAGCAGGGGGGACAGGGGGCGTCGGACTGAAGCTTTCTTT.

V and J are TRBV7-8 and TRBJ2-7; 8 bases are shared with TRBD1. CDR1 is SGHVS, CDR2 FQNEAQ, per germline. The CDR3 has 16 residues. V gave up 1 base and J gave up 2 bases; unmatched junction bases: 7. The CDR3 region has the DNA TGTGCCAGCAGCTTAGGGGGACAGGCGGTAACCTACGAGCAGTACTTC. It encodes CASSLGGQAVTYEQYF.

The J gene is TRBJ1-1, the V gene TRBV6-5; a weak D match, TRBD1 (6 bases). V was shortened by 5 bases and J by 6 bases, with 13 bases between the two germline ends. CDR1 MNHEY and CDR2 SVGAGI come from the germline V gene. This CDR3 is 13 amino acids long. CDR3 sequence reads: CASSRTAWAEAFF. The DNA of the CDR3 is TGTGCCAGCAGTCGGACAGCCTGGGCTGAAGCTTTCTTT.

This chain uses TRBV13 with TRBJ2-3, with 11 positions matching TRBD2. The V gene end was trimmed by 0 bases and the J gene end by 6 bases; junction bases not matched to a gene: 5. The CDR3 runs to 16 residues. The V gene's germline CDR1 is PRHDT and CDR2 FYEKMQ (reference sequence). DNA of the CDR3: TGTGCCAGCAGCTTAGGTAGCGGGAGGGCGGAGGATACGCAGTATTTT. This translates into CASSLGSGRAEDTQYF.

In nucleotides, the CDR3 is TGTGCCAGCAGTCCCCGCCCGGACAGGGTCAGGCAGCCCCAGCATTTT. Translating it yields CASSPRPDRVRQPQHF. The rearrangement links TRBV28 to TRBJ1-5; 8 nucleotides match TRBD1. The CDR3 has 16 amino acids. V lost 5 bases, J lost 7 bases, and 13 bases stayed unmatched. The V gene's germline CDR1 is MDHEN and CDR2 SYDVKM.

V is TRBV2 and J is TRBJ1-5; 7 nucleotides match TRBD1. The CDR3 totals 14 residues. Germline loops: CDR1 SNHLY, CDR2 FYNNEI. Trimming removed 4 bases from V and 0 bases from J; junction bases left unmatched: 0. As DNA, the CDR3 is TGTGCCAGCAGTGGGACAGGTAGCAATCAGCCCCAGCATTTT. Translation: CASSGTGSNQPQHF. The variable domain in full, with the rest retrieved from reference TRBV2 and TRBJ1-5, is EPEVTQTPSHQVTQMGQEVILRCVPISNHLYFYWYRQILGQKVEFLVSFYNNEISEKSEIFDDQFSVERPDGSNFTLKIRSTKLEDSAMYFCASSGTGSNQPQHFGDGTRLSIL.

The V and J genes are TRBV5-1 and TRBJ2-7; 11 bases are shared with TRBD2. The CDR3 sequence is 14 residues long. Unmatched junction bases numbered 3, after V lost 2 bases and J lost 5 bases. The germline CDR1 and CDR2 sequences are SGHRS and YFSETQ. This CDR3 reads CASSFETSGNEQYF. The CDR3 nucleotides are TGCGCCAGCAGCTTCGAGACTAGCGGGAACGAGCAGTACTTC. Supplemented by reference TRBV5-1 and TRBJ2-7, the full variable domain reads KAGVTQTPRYLIKTRGQQVTLSCSPISGHRSVSWYQQTPGQGLQFLFEYFSETQRNKGNFPGRFSGRQFSNSRSEMNVSTLELGDSALYLCASSFETSGNEQYFGPGTRLTVT.

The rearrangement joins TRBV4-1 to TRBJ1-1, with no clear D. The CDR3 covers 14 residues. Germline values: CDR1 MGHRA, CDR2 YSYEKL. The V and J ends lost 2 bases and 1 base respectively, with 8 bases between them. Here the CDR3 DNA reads TGCGCCAGCAGCCAACGGGGAAGGAACACTGAAGCTTTCTTT. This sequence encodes CASSQRGRNTEAFF.

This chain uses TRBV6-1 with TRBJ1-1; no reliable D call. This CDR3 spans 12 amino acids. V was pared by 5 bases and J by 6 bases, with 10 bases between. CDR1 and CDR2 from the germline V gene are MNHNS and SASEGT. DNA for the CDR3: TGTGCCAGCAGTCCTCCGGGTGCTGAAGCTTTCTTT. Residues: CASSPPGAEAFF.

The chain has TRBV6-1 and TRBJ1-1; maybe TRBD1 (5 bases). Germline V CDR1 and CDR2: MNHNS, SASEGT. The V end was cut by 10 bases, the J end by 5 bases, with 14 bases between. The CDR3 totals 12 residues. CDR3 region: CATRGMVTEAFF. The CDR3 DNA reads TGTGCCACCCGGGGGATGGTTACTGAAGCTTTCTTT.

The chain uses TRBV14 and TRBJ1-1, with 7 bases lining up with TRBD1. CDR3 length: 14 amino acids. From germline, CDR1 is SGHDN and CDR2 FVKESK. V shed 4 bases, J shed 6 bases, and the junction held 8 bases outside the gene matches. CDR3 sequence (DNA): TGTGCCAGCAGCCCTACAGGGGTGGCTGCTGAAGCTTTCTTT. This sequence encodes CASSPTGVAAEAFF.